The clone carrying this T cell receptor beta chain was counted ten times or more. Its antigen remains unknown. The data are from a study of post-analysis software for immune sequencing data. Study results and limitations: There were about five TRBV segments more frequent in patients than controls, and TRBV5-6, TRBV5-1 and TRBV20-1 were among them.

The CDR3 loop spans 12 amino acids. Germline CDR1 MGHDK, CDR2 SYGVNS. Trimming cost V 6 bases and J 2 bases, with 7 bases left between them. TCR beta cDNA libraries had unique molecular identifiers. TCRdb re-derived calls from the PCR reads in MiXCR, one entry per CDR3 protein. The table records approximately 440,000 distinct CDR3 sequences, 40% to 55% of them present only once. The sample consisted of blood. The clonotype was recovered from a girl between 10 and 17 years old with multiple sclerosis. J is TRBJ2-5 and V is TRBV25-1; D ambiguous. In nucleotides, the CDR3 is TGTGCCAGCAGCCCTAGGCAAGAGACCCAGTACTTC. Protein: CASSPRQETQYF. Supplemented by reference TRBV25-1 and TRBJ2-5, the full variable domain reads EADIYQTPRYLVIGTGKKITLECSQTMGHDKMYWYQQDPGMELHLIHYSYGVNSTEKGDLSSESTVSRIRTEHFPLTLESARPSHTSQYLCASSPRQETQYFGPGTRLLVL.